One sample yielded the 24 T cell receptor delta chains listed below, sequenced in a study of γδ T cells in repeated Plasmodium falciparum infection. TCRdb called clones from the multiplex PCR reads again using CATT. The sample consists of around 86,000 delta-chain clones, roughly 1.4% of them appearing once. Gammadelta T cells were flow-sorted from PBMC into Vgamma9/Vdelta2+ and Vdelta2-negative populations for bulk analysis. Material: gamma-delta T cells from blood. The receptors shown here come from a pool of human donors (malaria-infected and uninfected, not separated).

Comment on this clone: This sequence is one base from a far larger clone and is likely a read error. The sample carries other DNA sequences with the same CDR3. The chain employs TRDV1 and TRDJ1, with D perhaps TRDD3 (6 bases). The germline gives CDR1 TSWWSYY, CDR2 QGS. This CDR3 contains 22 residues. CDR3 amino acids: CALGELGGDLGTGNYLSDKLIF. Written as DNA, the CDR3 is TGTGCCCTTGGGGAACTTGGAGGGGACTTAGGTACTGGGAACTACCTTTCCGATAAACTCATCTTT.

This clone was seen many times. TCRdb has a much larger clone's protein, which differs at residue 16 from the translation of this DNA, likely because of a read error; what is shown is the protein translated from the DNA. The CDR3 bases are TGTGCTCTTGGGCCCAGGCGGCCTCGACTCCGGCGACTGGGAGGTACCGATAAACTCATCTTT. Its translation: CALGPRRPRLRRLGGTDKLIF. The V call is TRDV1, the J call TRDJ1, with D tentatively TRDD3 (6 bases). CDR3 size: 21 residues. Germline loops: CDR1 TSWWSYY, CDR2 QGS. Trimming removed 5 bases from V and 2 bases from J, with 33 bases in between.

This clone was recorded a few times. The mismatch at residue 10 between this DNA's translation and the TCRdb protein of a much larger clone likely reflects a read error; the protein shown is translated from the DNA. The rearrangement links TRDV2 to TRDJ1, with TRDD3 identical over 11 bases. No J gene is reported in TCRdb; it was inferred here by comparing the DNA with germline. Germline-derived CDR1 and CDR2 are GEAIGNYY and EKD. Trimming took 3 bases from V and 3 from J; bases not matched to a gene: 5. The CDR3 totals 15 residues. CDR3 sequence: CACDWGIRHADKLIF. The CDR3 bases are TGTGCCTGTGACTGGGGGATACGCCACGCCGATAAACTCATCTTT.

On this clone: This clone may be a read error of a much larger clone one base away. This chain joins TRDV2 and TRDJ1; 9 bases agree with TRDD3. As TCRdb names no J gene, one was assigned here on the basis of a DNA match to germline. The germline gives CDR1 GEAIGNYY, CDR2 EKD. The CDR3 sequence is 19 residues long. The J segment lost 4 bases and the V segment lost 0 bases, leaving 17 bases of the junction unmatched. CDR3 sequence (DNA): TGTGCCTGTGACACCGTAAAAACTGGGGGAGTACCGTACATCGATAAACTCATCTTT. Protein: CACDTVKTGGVPYIDKLIF.

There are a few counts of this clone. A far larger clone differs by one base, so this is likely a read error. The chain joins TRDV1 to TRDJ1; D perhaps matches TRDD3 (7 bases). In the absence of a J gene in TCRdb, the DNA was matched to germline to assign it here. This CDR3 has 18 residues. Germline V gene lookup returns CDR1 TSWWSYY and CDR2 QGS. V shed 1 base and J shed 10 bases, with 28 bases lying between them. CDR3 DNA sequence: TGTGCTCTTGGGGAACAATGTGAGCACGGCCTTCCGCCTGGGGGACTCATCTTT. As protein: CALGEQCEHGLPPGGLIF.

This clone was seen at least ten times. CDR3 coding DNA: TGTGCCTTACCCTTACTGGGGCCCGGCGGACTCATCTTT. Translation gives CALPLLGPGGLIF. The chain couples TRDV3 to TRDJ1; 7 bases agree with TRDD3. Germline V lookup: CDR1 TVYSNPD, CDR2 GDNSRS (reference sequence). V gave up 3 bases and J gave up 10 bases; unmatched junction bases: 14. The CDR3 runs to 13 residues.

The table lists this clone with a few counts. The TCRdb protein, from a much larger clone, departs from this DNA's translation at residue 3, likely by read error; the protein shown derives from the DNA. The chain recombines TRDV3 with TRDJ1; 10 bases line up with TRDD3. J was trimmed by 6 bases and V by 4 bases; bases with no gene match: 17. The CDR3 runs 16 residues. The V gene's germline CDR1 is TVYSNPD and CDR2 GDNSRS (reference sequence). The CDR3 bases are TGTGCCTCTCCTCGTACTGGGGGATCAGTCGACAATAAACTCATCTTT. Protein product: CASPRTGGSVDNKLIF.

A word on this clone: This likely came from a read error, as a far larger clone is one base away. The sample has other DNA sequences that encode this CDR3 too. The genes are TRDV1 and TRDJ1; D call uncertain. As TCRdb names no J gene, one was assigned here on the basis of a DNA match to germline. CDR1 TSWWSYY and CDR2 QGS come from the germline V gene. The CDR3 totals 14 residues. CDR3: CALGERMYTDKLIF. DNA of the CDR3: TGTGCTCTTGGGGAACGGATGTACACCGACAAACTCATCTTT.

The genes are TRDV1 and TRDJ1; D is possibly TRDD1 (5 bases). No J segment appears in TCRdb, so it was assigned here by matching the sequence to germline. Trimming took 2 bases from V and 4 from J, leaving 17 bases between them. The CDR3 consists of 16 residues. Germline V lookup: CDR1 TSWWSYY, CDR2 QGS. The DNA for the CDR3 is TGTGCTCTTGGGGAAGACGTGGCCCGAATAGACGATAAACTCATCTTT. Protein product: CALGEDVARIDDKLIF.

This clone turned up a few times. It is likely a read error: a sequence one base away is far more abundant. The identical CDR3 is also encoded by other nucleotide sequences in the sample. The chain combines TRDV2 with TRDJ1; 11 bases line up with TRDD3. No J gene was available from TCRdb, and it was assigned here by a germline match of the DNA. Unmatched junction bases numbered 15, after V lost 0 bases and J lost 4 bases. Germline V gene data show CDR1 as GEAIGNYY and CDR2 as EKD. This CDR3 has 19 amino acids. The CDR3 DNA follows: TGTGCCTGTGACACCGTCTCTGGGGGATACAAGAGTGACAACGATAAACTCATCTTT. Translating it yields CACDTVSGGYKSDNDKLIF.

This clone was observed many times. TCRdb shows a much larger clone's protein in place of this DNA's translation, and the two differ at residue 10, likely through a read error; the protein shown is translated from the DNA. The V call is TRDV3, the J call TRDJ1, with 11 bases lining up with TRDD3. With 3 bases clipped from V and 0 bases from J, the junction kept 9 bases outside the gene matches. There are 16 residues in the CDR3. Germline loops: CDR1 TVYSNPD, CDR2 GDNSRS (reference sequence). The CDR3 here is CALQYWGISHTDKLIF. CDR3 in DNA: TGTGCCTTACAGTACTGGGGGATATCGCACACCGATAAACTCATCTTT.

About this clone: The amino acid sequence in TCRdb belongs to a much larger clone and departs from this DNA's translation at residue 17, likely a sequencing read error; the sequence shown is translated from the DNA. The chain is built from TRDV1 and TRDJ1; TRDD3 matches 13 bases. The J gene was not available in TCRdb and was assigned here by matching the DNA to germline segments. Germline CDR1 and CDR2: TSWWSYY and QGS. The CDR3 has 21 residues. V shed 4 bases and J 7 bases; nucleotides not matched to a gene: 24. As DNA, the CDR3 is TGTGCTCTTGGGGGTCCGTTCCCTCCCAGTACTGGGGGATACGCTCCCGGTAAACTCATCTTT. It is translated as CALGGPFPPSTGGYAPGKLIF.

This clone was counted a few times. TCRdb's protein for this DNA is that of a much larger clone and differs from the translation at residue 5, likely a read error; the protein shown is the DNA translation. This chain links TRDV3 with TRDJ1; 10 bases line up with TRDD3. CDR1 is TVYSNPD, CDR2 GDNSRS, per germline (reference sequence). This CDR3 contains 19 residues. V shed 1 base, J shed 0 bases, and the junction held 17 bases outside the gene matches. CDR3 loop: CAFKDPLWGILAYTDKLIF. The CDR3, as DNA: TGTGCCTTTAAAGATCCTCTTTGGGGGATACTGGCGTACACCGATAAACTCATCTTT. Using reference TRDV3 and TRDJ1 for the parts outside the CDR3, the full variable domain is CDKVTQSSPDQTVASGSEVVLLCTYDTVYSNPDLFWYRIRPDYSFQFVFYGDNSRSEGADFTQGRFSVKHILTQKAFHLVISPVRTEDSATYYCAFKDPLWGILAYTDKLIFGKGTRVTVEP.

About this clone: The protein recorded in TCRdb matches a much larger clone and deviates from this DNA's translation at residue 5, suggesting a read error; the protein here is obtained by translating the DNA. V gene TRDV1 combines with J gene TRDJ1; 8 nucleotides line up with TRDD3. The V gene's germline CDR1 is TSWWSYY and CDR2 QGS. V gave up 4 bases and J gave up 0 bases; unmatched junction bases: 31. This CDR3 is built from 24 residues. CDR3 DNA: TGTGCTCTTGGGGGACCCCGAACCGGAGGGCATCTCAGACTGGGGGTCCCTAACACCGATAAACTCATCTTT. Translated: CALGGPRTGGHLRLGVPNTDKLIF.

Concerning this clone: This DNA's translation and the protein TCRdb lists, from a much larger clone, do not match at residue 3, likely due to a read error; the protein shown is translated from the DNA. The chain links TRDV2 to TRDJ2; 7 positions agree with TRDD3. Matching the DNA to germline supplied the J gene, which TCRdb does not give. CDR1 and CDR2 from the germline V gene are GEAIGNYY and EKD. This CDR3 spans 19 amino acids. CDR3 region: CARDPLSGDNPALTAQLFF. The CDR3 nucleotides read TGTGCCCGTGACCCTCTAAGTGGGGATAACCCCGCTTTGACAGCACAACTCTTCTTT.

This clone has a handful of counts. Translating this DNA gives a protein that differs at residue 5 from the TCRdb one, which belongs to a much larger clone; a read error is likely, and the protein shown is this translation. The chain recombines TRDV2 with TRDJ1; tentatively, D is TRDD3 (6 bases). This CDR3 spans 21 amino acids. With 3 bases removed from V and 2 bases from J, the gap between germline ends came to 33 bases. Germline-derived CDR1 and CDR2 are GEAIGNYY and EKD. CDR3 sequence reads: CACDAVTLWEIRETQTDKLIF. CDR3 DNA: TGTGCCTGTGACGCCGTAACCCTCTGGGAGATACGCGAAACTCAGACCGATAAACTCATCTTT.

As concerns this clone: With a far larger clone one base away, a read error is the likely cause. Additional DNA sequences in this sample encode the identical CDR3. The CDR3, as DNA: TGCGCCTGTGACAAAAGGACTGGGGATACGACCCGAAACGATTCATCCTCCTGGGACACCCGACAGATGTTTTTC. It is translated as CACDKRTGDTTRNDSSSWDTRQMFF. This chain uses TRDV2 with TRDJ3; 9 positions agree with TRDD3. Germline matching of the DNA provided the J gene here, since TCRdb leaves it blank. The CDR3 spans 25 residues. The germline CDR1 and CDR2 sequences are GEAIGNYY and EKD.

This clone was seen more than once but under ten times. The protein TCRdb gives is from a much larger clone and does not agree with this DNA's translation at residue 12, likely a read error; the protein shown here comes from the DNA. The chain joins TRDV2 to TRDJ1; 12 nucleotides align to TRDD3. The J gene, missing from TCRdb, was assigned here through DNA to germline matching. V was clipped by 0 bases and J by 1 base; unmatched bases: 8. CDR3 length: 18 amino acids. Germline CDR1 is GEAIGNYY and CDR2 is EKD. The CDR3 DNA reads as TGTGCCTGTGACACCGGAGGAACTGGGGGATACTCCACCGATAAACTCATCTTT. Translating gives CACDTGGTGGYSTDKLIF.

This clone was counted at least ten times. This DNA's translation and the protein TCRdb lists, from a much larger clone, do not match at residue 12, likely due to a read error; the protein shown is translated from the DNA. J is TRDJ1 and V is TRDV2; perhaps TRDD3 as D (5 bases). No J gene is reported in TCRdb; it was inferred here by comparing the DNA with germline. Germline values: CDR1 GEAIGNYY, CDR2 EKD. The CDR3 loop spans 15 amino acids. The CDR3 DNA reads TGTGCCTGTGACACGATACTTGGAATCACCGATAGACTCATCTTT. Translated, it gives CACDTILGITDRLIF.

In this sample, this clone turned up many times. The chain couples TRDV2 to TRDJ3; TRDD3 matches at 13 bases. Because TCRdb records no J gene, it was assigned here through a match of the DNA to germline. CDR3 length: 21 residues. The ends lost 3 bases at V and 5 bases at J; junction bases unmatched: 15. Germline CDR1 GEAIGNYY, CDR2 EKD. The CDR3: CACDSLLGDTRRSRDTRQMFF. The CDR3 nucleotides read TGTGCCTGTGACTCCTTACTGGGGGATACGCGGCGCAGCCGGGACACCCGACAGATGTTTTTC.

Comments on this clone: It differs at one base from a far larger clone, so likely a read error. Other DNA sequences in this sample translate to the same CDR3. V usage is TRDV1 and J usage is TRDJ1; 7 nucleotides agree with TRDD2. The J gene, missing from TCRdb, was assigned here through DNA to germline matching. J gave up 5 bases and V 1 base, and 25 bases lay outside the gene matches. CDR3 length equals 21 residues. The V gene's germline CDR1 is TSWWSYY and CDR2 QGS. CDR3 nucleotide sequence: TGTGCTCTTGGGGAACCTATTCCTACCCAGCGGGATGAAGGTCCCACTGATAAACTCATCTTT. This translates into CALGEPIPTQRDEGPTDKLIF.

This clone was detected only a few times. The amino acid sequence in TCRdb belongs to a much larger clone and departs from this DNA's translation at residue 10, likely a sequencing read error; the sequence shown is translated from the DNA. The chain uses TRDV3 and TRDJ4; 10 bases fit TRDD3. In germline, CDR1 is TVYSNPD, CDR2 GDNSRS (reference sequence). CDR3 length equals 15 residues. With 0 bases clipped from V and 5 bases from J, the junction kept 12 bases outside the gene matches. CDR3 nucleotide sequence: TGTGCCTTTAGTCCAGGCTGGGGGATAATGAGGCCCCTGATCTTT. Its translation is CAFSPGWGIMRPLIF. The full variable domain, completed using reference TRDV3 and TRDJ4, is CDKVTQSSPDQTVASGSEVVLLCTYDTVYSNPDLFWYRIRPDYSFQFVFYGDNSRSEGADFTQGRFSVKHILTQKAFHLVISPVRTEDSATYYCAFSPGWGIMRPLIFGKGTYLEVQQ.

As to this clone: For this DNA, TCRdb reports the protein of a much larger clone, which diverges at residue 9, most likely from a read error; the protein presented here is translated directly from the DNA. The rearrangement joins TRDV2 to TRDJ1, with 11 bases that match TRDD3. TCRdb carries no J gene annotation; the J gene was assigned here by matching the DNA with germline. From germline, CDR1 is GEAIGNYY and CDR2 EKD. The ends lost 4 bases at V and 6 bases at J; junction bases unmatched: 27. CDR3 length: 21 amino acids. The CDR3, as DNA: TGTGCCTGTGATATAATAGGCGGCCCGCCTGGGGGATACTTCAAGGGTCATAAACTCATCTTT. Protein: CACDIIGGPPGGYFKGHKLIF.

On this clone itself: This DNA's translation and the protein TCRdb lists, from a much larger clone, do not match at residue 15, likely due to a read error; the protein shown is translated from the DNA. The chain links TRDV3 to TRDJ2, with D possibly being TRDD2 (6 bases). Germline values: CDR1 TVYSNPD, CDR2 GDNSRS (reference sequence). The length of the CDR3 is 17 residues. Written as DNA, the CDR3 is TGTGCCTTCACCCTTTCCGCTGGTCCTACCTTGACAGCACAACCCTTCTTT. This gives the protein CAFTLSAGPTLTAQPFF. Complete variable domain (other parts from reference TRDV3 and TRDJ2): CDKVTQSSPDQTVASGSEVVLLCTYDTVYSNPDLFWYRIRPDYSFQFVFYGDNSRSEGADFTQGRFSVKHILTQKAFHLVISPVRTEDSATYYCAFTLSAGPTLTAQPFFGKGTQLIVEP.